What follows are 14 T cell receptor beta chains derived from one specimen sequenced in a study of tumor-infiltrating lymphocytes in oesophageal squamous cell carcinoma. TCRdb redid the calling of the PCR reads with MiXCR, one entry per CDR3 protein. The table includes roughly 13,000 distinct CDR3 sequences, around half detected once. The specimen sequenced was blood. The receptor set was obtained from a male donor with esophageal squamous cell carcinoma.

The chain couples TRBV7-2 to TRBJ2-7, with a possible D match to TRBD1 (5 bases). Deletions cut 8 bases from V and 4 bases from J, with 12 bases between. This CDR3 region has 12 residues. Germline loops: CDR1 SGHTA, CDR2 FQGNSA. CDR3 coding DNA: TGTGCCAGCCGTGCAGGGCTGTACGAGCAGTACTTC. This gives the protein CASRAGLYEQYF.

In this sample, this clonotype is medium-sized. V and J are TRBV10-3 and TRBJ1-1, with 7 bases aligning to TRBD1. Germline CDR1 ENHRY, CDR2 SYGVKD. Trimming cost V 8 bases and J 2 bases; bases outside gene matches: 5. The CDR3 has 13 amino acids. CDR3 residues: CAIGRDRNTEAFF. CDR3 coding DNA: TGTGCCATCGGGCGGGACAGAAACACTGAAGCTTTCTTT.

With regard to this clonotype: This may stem from a read error, because a much larger clone lies one nucleotide away. V and J are TRBV6-2 or TRBV6-3 and TRBJ1-2, with D possibly being TRBD1 (5 bases). V was shortened by 9 bases and J by 2 bases, with 16 bases between the two germline ends. Per the germline V gene, CDR1 is MNHEY and CDR2 is SVGEGT. This CDR3 comprises 14 residues. The CDR3 spells CARTALGGNYGYTF. In DNA, the CDR3 is TGTGCCAGAACCGCCCTCGGGGGGAACTATGGCTACACCTTC.

In the case of this clonotype: The final CDR3 position lacks the conserved phenylalanine or tryptophan, pointing to a likely read error. The DNA is omitted, as the CDR3 cannot be located on it reliably, and the CDR3 follows TCRdb's listing. The gene calls are TRBV7-9 and TRBJ2-3; TRBD2 is the table's D call, not checked against the DNA. The CDR3 adds up to 18 amino acids, both ends counted. The V gene's germline CDR1 is SEHNR and CDR2 FQNEAQ (reference sequence). The CDR3 sequence is CASSLARTSGPYEQYFGA.

Judged by abundance, this clonotype is large. This chain uses TRBV7-9 with TRBJ2-5; D ambiguous. The CDR3 is 11 amino acids. CDR1 SEHNR and CDR2 FQNEAQ come from the germline V gene (reference sequence). Trimming stripped 5 bases from V and 4 bases from J, with 5 bases between. The CDR3 region has the DNA TGTGCCAGCAGCGAAGGAGAGACCCAGTACTTC. Its protein product is CASSEGETQYF.

The CDR3, as DNA: TGTGCCAGCAGTTCACGACGACAGGGGGCGAGCACAGATACGCAGTATTTT. It encodes CASSSRRQGASTDTQYF. The genes are TRBV6-2 or TRBV6-3 and TRBJ2-3; TRBD1 matches 10 bases. V shed 4 bases and J 0 bases; nucleotides not matched to a gene: 7. The V gene's germline CDR1 is MNHEY and CDR2 SVGEGT. This CDR3 spans 17 amino acids.

This clonotype was counted a single time. The chain uses TRBV7-2 and TRBJ2-1; possible D gene TRBD2, 7 bases. The CDR3 has 20 residues. V was cut by 4 bases and J by 0 bases, with 25 bases left in between. The V gene's germline CDR1 is SGHTA and CDR2 FQGNSA. CDR3 region: CASSSPLLLGGGDSYNEQFF. The CDR3 DNA reads TGTGCCAGCAGCTCACCCCTTCTTCTAGGCGGGGGCGACTCCTACAATGAGCAGTTCTTC.

With respect to this clonotype: The conserved closing phenylalanine or tryptophan is absent in this CDR3, likely reflecting a read error. Because the CDR3's place on the DNA is in doubt, the DNA is left out and the CDR3 is given as listed by TCRdb. V and J are TRBV7-3 and TRBJ2-6; whether TRBD2, the table's D call, matches the DNA was not checked. The germline V gene encodes CDR1 SGHTA and CDR2 FQGTGA. The CDR3 spans 17 amino acids, including both terminal residues. CDR3 amino acids: CASSPQGASKDGYTFGP.

This clonotype turned up a few times. The CDR3 loop reads CASFSRAASGSYEQYF. CDR3 in DNA: TGTGCCAGCTTCTCCCGAGCGGCTAGCGGTAGCTACGAGCAGTACTTC. V is TRBV28 and J is TRBJ2-7; 7 bases fit TRBD2. Looked up from germline, CDR1 is MDHEN and CDR2 is SYDVKM. The CDR3 is 16 amino acids. After removal of 8 bases from V and 3 bases from J, the junction contained 16 bases not matched to a gene.

The chain recombines TRBV11-2 with TRBJ2-5; D might be TRBD1 (5 bases). The CDR3 loop spans 16 amino acids. The germline gives CDR1 SGHAT, CDR2 FQNNGV. Between the trimmed V and J ends, which lost 1 base and 11 bases, there was a span of 23 bases. This CDR3 is CASSLVVGALYNEQYF. CDR3 coding DNA: TGTGCCAGCAGCTTAGTAGTAGGGGCTCTCTACAATGAGCAGTACTTC.

The chain couples TRBV7-2 to TRBJ2-5, with no clear D. The DNA end lines up better with TRBJ2-7; the J call may be wrong. This CDR3 region has 14 residues. CDR1 and CDR2 (germline): SGHTA, FQGNSA. CDR3 DNA: TGTGCCAGCAGCGTCCTAGTGGGGTCCTACGAGCAGTACTTC. This encodes CASSVLVGSYEQYF.

The chain employs TRBV7-2 and TRBJ2-5, with D unresolved. The J call may be incorrect, as the DNA end agrees better with TRBJ2-7. Germline V gene data show CDR1 as SGHTA and CDR2 as FQGNSA. This CDR3 has 12 amino acids. Here the CDR3 reads CASSVGWGEQYF. The CDR3, as DNA: TGTGCCAGCTCCGTAGGTTGGGGCGAGCAGTACTTC.

The chain links TRBV7-2 to TRBJ2-4; 12 nucleotides match TRBD2. The end of the DNA aligns better with TRBJ2-5, so the J call may be wrong. The CDR3 spans 17 residues. Germline CDR1 reads SGHTA; CDR2 reads FQGNSA. CDR3 in DNA: TGTGCCAGCAGCTTAAGGCCTAGCGGGGGGGCCGGGGAGACCCAGTACTTC. Translated: CASSLRPSGGAGETQYF.

The rearrangement uses TRBV10-3 and TRBJ1-5; D not resolved. This CDR3 is 13 amino acids long. V was clipped by 11 bases and J by 0 bases, with 11 bases between them. Per germline, CDR1 ENHRY and CDR2 SYGVKD. The CDR3 reads CAARGYSNQPQHF. For the CDR3, the DNA is TGTGCCGCCCGAGGTTATAGCAATCAGCCCCAGCATTTT.